A single sample gave rise to the 25 T cell receptor beta chains below, sequenced in a study of prognosis after radiotherapy for stage I lung cancer. The authors amplified TCR beta CDR3 from genomic DNA using two-round multiplex PCR. Round one of PCR was performed, and it used primers specific to each TRBV and TRBJ gene. MiXCR was run by TCRdb on the multiplex PCR reads, yielding one entry per CDR3 protein. The sample records around 51,000 distinct CDR3 sequences, around a third being singletons. This specimen was PBMCs, taken before or after stereotactic body radiation therapy (not recorded which). The receptor source for this set is a donor at least 50 years old with non-small cell lung cancer.

This clonotype was detected ten times or more. The chain combines TRBV5-6 with TRBJ2-1; D uncertain. Between the trimmed V and J ends, which lost 1 base and 0 bases, there was a span of 11 bases. There are 16 residues in the CDR3. Germline CDR1 SGHDT, CDR2 YYEEEE. The CDR3 sequence is CASSLSPVLSYNEQFF. The CDR3 DNA is TGTGCCAGCAGCTTGAGCCCTGTTCTCTCCTACAATGAGCAGTTCTTC.

This clonotype has at least ten counts. The CDR3 DNA follows: TGTGCCAGCAGCTTAGAGAACCTCTATGGCTACACCTTC. Amino acids: CASSLENLYGYTF. The chain recombines TRBV7-2 with TRBJ1-2, with unresolved D. CDR3 length: 13 amino acids. Trimming stripped 1 base from V and 4 bases from J, with 7 bases between. Germline CDR1 is SGHTA and CDR2 is FQGNSA.

At least ten counts were recorded for this clonotype. The rearrangement uses TRBV5-6 and TRBJ2-7; 11 positions agree with TRBD2. This CDR3 spans 14 amino acids. The V segment lost 5 bases and the J segment 7 bases; nucleotides outside the gene matches: 8. Per germline, CDR1 SGHDT and CDR2 YYEEEE. CDR3 sequence reads: CASRWTSGLGEQYF. The CDR3 region has the DNA TGTGCCAGCAGGTGGACTAGCGGGCTTGGGGAGCAGTACTTC.

By frequency in the sample, this clonotype is medium-sized. The genes are TRBV3-1 and TRBJ1-2, with no clear D. Germline V gene sequence: CDR1 LGHDT, CDR2 YNNKEL (reference sequence). The CDR3 consists of 12 residues. The V and J ends lost 4 bases and 13 bases respectively, with 16 bases between them. Here the CDR3 reads CASSPQRLRPTF. CDR3 coding DNA: TGTGCCAGCAGCCCCCAACGTCTGAGGCCCACCTTC.

This clonotype was seen at least ten times. The chain is built from TRBV20-1 and TRBJ2-5; 7 positions match TRBD1. V shed 4 bases, J shed 0 bases, and the junction held 8 bases outside the gene matches. The CDR3 has 15 amino acids. In germline, CDR1 is DFQATT, CDR2 SNEGSKA (reference sequence). The CDR3 sequence: CSATNPTGYQETQYF. CDR3 DNA sequence: TGCAGTGCTACGAACCCGACAGGGTACCAAGAGACCCAGTACTTC.

Of note for this clonotype: The junction shows a germline mismatch at one end, possibly a read error. The rearrangement uses TRBV28 and TRBJ1-1, with D uncertain. The CDR3 loop spans 14 amino acids. Germline CDR1 reads MDHEN; CDR2 reads SYDVKM. The CDR3 region has the DNA TGTGCCATCAGTATTGTACTGCGGCGGACTGAAGCTTTCTTT. Amino acids: CAISIVLRRTEAFF.

This clonotype was observed a single time. One base away lies a much larger clone, so this may be a sequencing read error. The genes are TRBV15 and TRBJ2-7; the D is unclear. Germline values: CDR1 LNHNV, CDR2 YYDKDF (reference sequence). V lost 0 bases, J lost 3 bases, and 9 bases lay in between. The CDR3 has 14 residues. CDR3 region: CATSRDLGFYEQYF. CDR3 nucleotides: TGTGCCACCAGCAGAGACCTAGGGTTCTACGAGCAGTACTTC.

This clonotype was observed at least ten times. This chain connects TRBV3-1 to TRBJ1-1; D ambiguous. Germline CDR1 and CDR2: LGHDT and YNNKEL (reference sequence). V was trimmed by 7 bases and J by 0 bases, leaving 9 bases between them. The CDR3 extends over 13 amino acids. CDR3 loop: CASTRTVNTEAFF. CDR3 sequence (DNA): TGTGCCAGCACGCGGACGGTGAACACTGAAGCTTTCTTT.

This clonotype was found many times. The chain recombines TRBV6-9 with TRBJ2-3, with TRBD2 matching over 13 bases. Trimming removed 4 bases from V and 4 bases from J; junction bases left unmatched: 8. The CDR3 runs 17 residues. Germline CDR1 and CDR2: MNHGY and SVAAGI. The chain's CDR3 is CASSFRTSGSSADTQYF. The CDR3 DNA sequence: TGTGCCAGCAGTTTCCGGACTAGCGGGAGTTCGGCAGATACGCAGTATTTT.

There are many counts of this clonotype. The chain combines TRBV13 with TRBJ1-4; D is perhaps TRBD1 (6 bases). V was clipped by 4 bases and J by 0 bases, with 9 bases between them. Germline V gene lookup returns CDR1 PRHDT and CDR2 FYEKMQ (reference sequence). CDR3 size: 15 residues. CDR3: CASSSQGPTNEKLFF. The DNA for the CDR3 is TGTGCCAGCAGCTCACAGGGACCAACTAATGAAAAACTGTTTTTT.

For this clonotype: With only one base between it and a far larger clone, this is likely a read error. The chain employs TRBV6-6 and TRBJ2-3; D remains unclear. The CDR3 is 16 amino acids. Germline V gives CDR1 MNHNY, CDR2 SVGAGI (reference sequence). The CDR3 nucleotides are TGTTCCAGCAGTTACTCGAGGTCGGTCTTCACAGATACGCAGTATTTT. This gives the protein CSSSYSRSVFTDTQYF.

Many counts were recorded for this clonotype. V and J are TRBV5-1 and TRBJ2-1; the D is unclear. V was pared by 4 bases and J by 2 bases, with 10 bases between. Germline-derived CDR1 and CDR2 are SGHRS and YFSETQ. CDR3 length: 14 residues. The CDR3: CASSLQGTYNEQFF. CDR3 nucleotide sequence: TGCGCCAGCAGCCTACAAGGGACCTACAATGAGCAGTTCTTC.

This clonotype was detected ten times or more. The CDR3 DNA reads TGTGCCAGCAGCTCCTCTCGGGTTAGCAATCAGCCCCAGCATTTT. Translating it yields CASSSSRVSNQPQHF. The chain employs TRBV2 and TRBJ1-5; the D is unclear. The CDR3 length is 15 residues. V was pared by 6 bases and J by 0 bases, with 12 bases between. Per germline, CDR1 SNHLY and CDR2 FYNNEI. Complete variable domain (other parts from reference TRBV2 and TRBJ1-5): EPEVTQTPSHQVTQMGQEVILRCVPISNHLYFYWYRQILGQKVEFLVSFYNNEISEKSEIFDDQFSVERPDGSNFTLKIRSTKLEDSAMYFCASSSSRVSNQPQHFGDGTRLSIL.

On this clonotype itself: A much larger clone lies a single base off, so this may be a read error. This chain uses TRBV29-1 with TRBJ2-7; 8 bases are shared with TRBD2. Unmatched junction bases numbered 3, after V lost 1 base and J lost 1 base. Germline V gene data show CDR1 as SQVTM and CDR2 as ANQGSEA. This CDR3 region has 14 residues. This chain's CDR3 is CSVEAQRGSYEQYF. The CDR3 DNA is TGCAGCGTTGAAGCACAGCGGGGGTCCTACGAGCAGTACTTC.

There are many counts of this clonotype. The chain is built from TRBV5-1 and TRBJ2-3; 10 nucleotides line up with TRBD2. Per the germline V gene, CDR1 is SGHRS and CDR2 is YFSETQ. The CDR3 is 18 residues long. V shed 7 bases and J 4 bases; nucleotides not matched to a gene: 18. The CDR3, as DNA: TGCGCCAGCGACCCGACGGGGCTAGCGGGAGCGGCCCCAGATACGCAGTATTTT. It codes for CASDPTGLAGAAPDTQYF. The full variable domain, with the rest looked up from reference TRBV5-1 and TRBJ2-3, is KAGVTQTPRYLIKTRGQQVTLSCSPISGHRSVSWYQQTPGQGLQFLFEYFSETQRNKGNFPGRFSGRQFSNSRSEMNVSTLELGDSALYLCASDPTGLAGAAPDTQYFGPGTRLTVL.

This clonotype was seen at least ten times. CDR3 protein: CASKILNTEAFF. In DNA, the CDR3 is TGTGCCAGCAAAATCCTGAACACTGAAGCTTTCTTT. J is TRBJ1-1 and V is TRBV28; D remains ambiguous. V shed 7 bases and J shed 0 bases, with 6 bases lying between them. Germline assignment: CDR1 MDHEN and CDR2 SYDVKM. The CDR3 is made up of 12 amino acids.

Remarks on this clonotype: This may be a read error: a much more frequent sequence differs by one nucleotide. CDR3: CASSLGKGRAEAFF. CDR3 bases: TGTGCCAGCAGCTTAGGAAAGGGTAGGGCTGAAGCTTTCTTT. This rearrangement joins TRBV7-9 to TRBJ1-1; D unresolved. V lost 1 base, J lost 6 bases, and 12 bases lay in between. Germline CDR1 is SEHNR and CDR2 is FQNEAQ (reference sequence). This CDR3 comprises 14 residues.

V is TRBV28 and J is TRBJ1-5; D is unresolved. CDR1 MDHEN and CDR2 SYDVKM come from the germline V gene. This CDR3 is 16 amino acids long. Trimming removed 7 bases from V and 7 bases from J, with 23 bases in between. The CDR3 sequence: CASNPRRGGIEQPQHF. Here the CDR3 DNA reads TGTGCCAGCAACCCTAGGCGCGGAGGGATCGAGCAGCCCCAGCATTTT.

A word on this clonotype: Germline is not matched at one junction end, which may reflect a read error. V and J are TRBV7-9 and TRBJ1-5; D is unclear. The CDR3 spans 14 residues. Germline V gene sequence: CDR1 SEHNR, CDR2 FQNEAQ (reference sequence). CDR3 amino acids: CASSSTSGNQPQHF. In DNA, the CDR3 is TGCGCCAGCAGCTCTACGTCGGGCAATCAGCCCCAGCATTTT.

The sample holds many counts of this clonotype. The genes are TRBV11-2 and TRBJ2-1, with no clear D. CDR1 is SGHAT and CDR2 is FQNNGV in the germline V gene. CDR3 size: 13 residues. Trimming left V 0 bases short and J 8 bases short, with 8 bases between. In DNA form, the CDR3 reads TGTGCCAGCAGCTTAGATTATGGGGATGAGCAGTTCTTC. It is translated as CASSLDYGDEQFF.

This clonotype was seen at least ten times. The chain combines TRBV6-5 with TRBJ1-1; 9 bases map to TRBD1. The CDR3 covers 14 residues. V trimming: 4 bases; J trimming: 3 bases; junction bases outside the gene matches: 3. Germline lookup yields CDR1 MNHEY and CDR2 SVGAGI. The CDR3 DNA sequence: TGTGCCAGCAGTTCGGGACAGGGAGACACTGAAGCTTTCTTT. This codes for CASSSGQGDTEAFF.

This clonotype was seen repeatedly, ten times or more. The V call is TRBV5-4, the J call TRBJ2-7, with D possibly being TRBD1 or TRBD2 (5 bases each). V lost 5 bases, J lost 6 bases, and 33 bases lay in between. Germline V CDR1 and CDR2: SGHNT, YYREEE (reference sequence). The CDR3 is 19 residues long. This CDR3 reads CASRRTDLRGPNNIVEQYF. The CDR3, as DNA: TGTGCCAGCAGGCGCACCGACCTGAGGGGACCCAACAACATCGTCGAGCAGTACTTC.

This clonotype was counted many times. The V and J genes are TRBV20-1 and TRBJ2-1, with a tentative D call TRBD2 (5 bases). The ends were cut back, 6 bases at V and 0 bases at J, with 15 bases in the middle. The CDR3 consists of 15 residues. Germline CDR1 reads DFQATT; CDR2 reads SNEGSKA (reference sequence). The CDR3, as DNA: TGCAGTGCCCCTCGGGTAGCGAGCTCCTACAATGAGCAGTTCTTC. Translating gives CSAPRVASSYNEQFF.

In its sample, this clonotype was seen many times. The J gene is TRBJ2-1, the V gene TRBV7-2; 7 bases match TRBD1. This CDR3 region has 17 residues. Losses at the gene ends were 2 bases for V and 7 bases for J; bases not matched to a gene: 14. Germline values: CDR1 SGHTA, CDR2 FQGNSA. The CDR3 reads CASSLRQGSVSTNEQFF. DNA for the CDR3: TGTGCCAGCAGCTTAAGACAGGGAAGTGTGTCTACGAATGAGCAGTTCTTC. Full variable domain (missing parts from reference TRBV7-2 and TRBJ2-1): GAGVSQSPSNKVTEKGKDVELRCDPISGHTALYWYRQSLGQGLEFLIYFQGNSAPDKSGLPSDRFSAERTGGSVSTLTIQRTQQEDSAVYLCASSLRQGSVSTNEQFFGPGTRLTVL.

As concerns this clonotype: Its ends do not fully match the called genes, so a read error is possible. The CDR3 loop reads CATQRAPEDTQYF. CDR3 in DNA: TGTGCCACCCAAAGGGCGCCGGAAGATACCCAGTACTTC. The rearrangement uses TRBV6-2 or TRBV6-3 and TRBJ2-5; D unclear. CDR3 length: 13 residues. The V gene's germline CDR1 is MNHEY and CDR2 SVGEGT.